These T cell receptor beta chains were read from a single sample in a study of Graves' ophthalmopathy and Graves' hyperthyroidism. TCRdb fed the multiplex PCR reads into MiXCR, producing one record per CDR3 protein. The repertoire holds about 210,000 distinct CDR3 sequences, with less than 30% as singletons. Sequenced input: peripheral blood. The receptors were gathered from a man aged 50-60 years with Graves' ophthalmopathy. CDR3s include the opening cysteine and the closing phenylalanine or tryptophan. A D gene is named only where the DNA matches it firmly. Some rows have no size entry. The others give once, few or many, or a class for an expanded clone.

D gene	clone size	V gene	J gene	CDR3 DNA	CDR3 protein
.	.	TRBV30	TRBJ1-2	TGTGCCTGGCGGGGCCTCTCCTCTGGCTACACCTTC	CAWRGLSSGYTF
.	many	TRBV29-1	TRBJ2-7	TGCAGCGTTGAAGGGGAGAGCTCCTACGAGCAGTACTTC	CSVEGESSYEQYF
.	.	TRBV12-3/TRBV12-4	TRBJ2-7	TGTGCCAGCAGTTTCTCGTCCAGCCCCTACGAGCAGTACTTC	CASSFSSSPYEQYF
TRBD2	many	TRBV28	TRBJ2-7	TGTGCCAGCAGTTCGGGACTAGCGGGACGTAAGCCCCACTTC	CASSSGLAGRKPHF
TRBD2	.	TRBV6-1	TRBJ2-5	TGTGCCAGCTCTTTGACTAGCGGGGGGGCGGAGACCCAGTACTTC	CASSLTSGGAETQYF
.	many	TRBV19	TRBJ1-2	TGTGCCAGTAGTATGGTCAGTAACTATGGCTACACCTTC	CASSMVSNYGYTF
TRBD1	many	TRBV10-2	TRBJ2-7	TGCGCCAGCAGTGACCGAGGGGGCATCTACGAGCAGTACTTC	CASSDRGGIYEQYF
.	many	TRBV29-1	TRBJ1-2	TGCAGCGTTGAGGAAATGGGGGAGGATGGCTACACCTTC	CSVEEMGEDGYTF
.	many	TRBV2	TRBJ1-5	TGTGCCAGCAGTGAGGCTTGGGGGAGCAATCAGCCCCAGCATTTT	CASSEAWGSNQPQHF
.	.	TRBV11-2	TRBJ2-2	TGTGCCAGCAGCTCGCCCCGGTCCCTCCATCCCGGGGAGCTGTTTTTT	CASSSPRSLHPGELFF
TRBD1	.	TRBV6-2/TRBV6-3	TRBJ2-4	TGTGCCAGCAGTTACTCACTACGCGACAGGGGCTTAGCCAAAAACATTCAGTACTTC	CASSYSLRDRGLAKNIQYF
.	many	TRBV30	TRBJ2-5	TGTGCCTGGAGGGATACCGGGACAAAAGAGACCCAGTACTTC	CAWRDTGTKETQYF
.	.	TRBV6-2/TRBV6-3	TRBJ1-2	TGTGCCAGCAGCCCGGACCCCGGGTATGGCTACACCTTC	CASSPDPGYGYTF
.	.	TRBV20-1	TRBJ2-1	TGCAGTGCCCGCCCGGACGTCAATGAGCAGTTCTTC	CSARPDVNEQFF
TRBD1	many	TRBV24-1	TRBJ2-2	TGTGCCACCAGTGACCTGGGACAGGCTAACACCGGGGAGCTGTTTTTT	CATSDLGQANTGELFF
TRBD1	few	TRBV6-1	TRBJ2-7	TGTGCCAGCAGCAACGACAGGGGGATTTACGAGCAGTACTTC	CASSNDRGIYEQYF
.	many	TRBV29-1	TRBJ2-7	TGCAGCGTTTCCGGAGAGGCCTACGAGCAGTACTTC	CSVSGEAYEQYF
.	many	TRBV5-1	TRBJ2-3	TGCGCCAGCAGCCCGGGGCGGGGAACGACAGATACGCAGTATTTT	CASSPGRGTTDTQYF
TRBD2	many	TRBV6-1	TRBJ2-2	TGTGCCAGCATCCCAGCGGGAGACACCGGGGAGCTGTTTTTT	CASIPAGDTGELFF
.	many	TRBV14	TRBJ1-1	TGTGCCAGCAGCCCCTCGACAGGCGGGAACACTGAAGCTTTCTTT	CASSPSTGGNTEAFF
.	.	TRBV12-3/TRBV12-4	TRBJ2-7	TGTGCCAGCAGTTCCGGGACGACCTACGAGCAGTACTTC	CASSSGTTYEQYF
.	.	TRBV6-1	TRBJ1-1	TGTGCCAGCAGTGAAGGCCCCACAGGGAACACTGAAGCTTTCTTT	CASSEGPTGNTEAFF
.	.	TRBV7-8	TRBJ1-1	TGTGCCTGGAGTGTCCTAGATAGGAACACTGAAGCTTTCTTT	CAWSVLDRNTEAFF
.	few	TRBV12-3/TRBV12-4	TRBJ1-1	TGTGCCAGCACCAAACCCCCGCTGGGGAACACTGAAGCTTTCTTT	CASTKPPLGNTEAFF
.	many	TRBV29-1	TRBJ2-7	TGCAGCGTTGAAGCCCCGGAGCCTTCCTCGCGGGAGCAGTACTTC	CSVEAPEPSSREQYF
TRBD1	many	TRBV20-1	TRBJ1-2	TGCAGTGCTAGAACACTGGGACAGGGAGCCTATGGCTACACCTTC	CSARTLGQGAYGYTF
.	many	TRBV29-1	TRBJ2-7	TGCAGCGTTGAATGGCAGGGGTCCTACGAGCAGTACTTC	CSVEWQGSYEQYF
TRBD1	few	TRBV3-1	TRBJ2-6	TGTGCCAGCAGCCAAGCCGACAGGGGTTCGGGGGCCAACGTCCTGACTTTC	CASSQADRGSGANVLTF
.	many	TRBV6-1	TRBJ2-2	TGTGCCAGTTTTTCGGGGGTGTTTCGAAACACCGGGGAGCTGTTTTTT	CASFSGVFRNTGELFF
.	many	TRBV5-1	TRBJ2-7	TGCGCCAGCAGCTTGGGTCAGGGGCCCAACGAGCAGTACTTC	CASSLGQGPNEQYF
.	.	TRBV6-2/TRBV6-3	TRBJ1-6	TGTGCCAGCAGTTACAACGGACGCACTCTAGATTCACCCCTCCACTTT	CASSYNGRTLDSPLHF
.	.	TRBV20-1	TRBJ2-3	TGCAGTGCAAGAGGGCCTCTGCAAGATACGCAGTATTTT	CSARGPLQDTQYF
TRBD1	many	TRBV30	TRBJ2-7	TGTGCCTGGATGGGGGACAGATACGAGCAGTACTTC	CAWMGDRYEQYF